One and the same sample provided the 16 T cell receptor beta chains below, sequenced in a study of human T cells and chemical hapten exposure. Stated time point: patch test 2, 6 weeks after DPC sensitization. Indicated treatment: therapeutic diphenylcyclopropenone sensitization with weekly scalp DPC. TCRdb used MiXCR to reprocess the RACE reads, holding one entry per CDR3 protein. The sample includes approximately 69,000 distinct CDR3 sequences, approximately 10% of them seen just once. Source: whole blood, taken in connection with sensitization to the hapten diphenylcyclopropenone (DPC). These receptor sequences come from a woman aged 50 to 60 with alopecia areata. Some clones in this sample may be carry-over from other donors' samples.

The table lists this clonotype with a few counts. V usage is TRBV9 and J usage is TRBJ1-1; D gene ambiguous. The V end lost 0 bases, the J end lost 5 bases, and 5 bases lay between the germline ends. Looked up from germline, CDR1 is SGDLS and CDR2 is YYNGEE. This CDR3 spans 12 amino acids. The CDR3 spells CASSVGGTEAFF. Here the CDR3 DNA reads TGTGCCAGCAGCGTAGGTGGGACTGAAGCTTTCTTT.

This clonotype was seen many times. The chain uses TRBV9 and TRBJ2-4; TRBD2 might be the D (5 bases). The CDR3 extends over 16 amino acids. Germline V gene sequence: CDR1 SGDLS, CDR2 YYNGEE. V lost 4 bases and J 0 bases, leaving 14 bases between the germline ends. CDR3 sequence: CASSPVGGLAKNIQYF. The CDR3 DNA is TGTGCCAGCAGCCCCGTGGGCGGGTTAGCCAAAAACATTCAGTACTTC. Together with reference TRBV9 and TRBJ2-4, the CDR3 gives the full variable domain: DSGVTQTPKHLITATGQRVTLRCSPRSGDLSVYWYQQSLDQGLQFLIQYYNGEERAKGNILERFSAQQFPDLHSELNLSSLELGDSALYFCASSPVGGLAKNIQYFGAGTRLSVL.

A few counts support this clonotype. The chain links TRBV3-1 to TRBJ1-5, with 8 bases matching TRBD1. The CDR3 length is 15 residues. Germline CDR1 reads LGHDT; CDR2 reads YNNKEL (reference sequence). J was trimmed by 4 bases and V by 1 base; bases with no gene match: 3. For the CDR3, the DNA is TGTGCCAGCAGCCAAGGGACAGGGATTAATCAGCCCCAGCATTTT. This gives the protein CASSQGTGINQPQHF. The whole variable domain, remainder taken from reference TRBV3-1 and TRBJ1-5, is DTAVSQTPKYLVTQMGNDKSIKCEQNLGHDTMYWYKQDSKKFLKIMFSYNNKELIINETVPNRFSPKSPDKAHLNLHINSLELGDSAVYFCASSQGTGINQPQHFGDGTRLSIL.

Notes on this clonotype: Relative to the germline gene, one junction end is altered; a read error may explain this. The chain links TRBV5-6 to TRBJ2-5; 11 bases are shared with TRBD2. Per germline, CDR1 SGHDT and CDR2 YYEEEE. The CDR3 spans 15 residues. The CDR3 sequence is CVSSRRTSGFETQYF. The CDR3 DNA is TGTGTCAGCAGCCGAAGGACTAGCGGGTTCGAGACCCAGTACTTC.

The genes are TRBV6-5 and TRBJ1-1; D is unclear. CDR3 size: 13 residues. CDR1 and CDR2 (germline): MNHEY, SVGAGI. V gave up 6 bases and J gave up 5 bases, with 13 bases separating them. CDR3 DNA sequence: TGTGCCAGCAGAAACCCAGTCGGGACTGAAGCTTTCTTT. As protein: CASRNPVGTEAFF.

This sequence joins TRBV5-1 and TRBJ1-5; TRBD1 might be the D (6 bases). The CDR3 extends over 15 amino acids. The V and J ends lost 0 bases and 4 bases respectively, with 11 bases between them. Germline V gene data show CDR1 as SGHRS and CDR2 as YFSETQ. CDR3 DNA sequence: TGCGCCAGCAGCTTGGGGCAGGGGACAAATCAGCCCCAGCATTTT. Protein: CASSLGQGTNQPQHF.

This clonotype occurred many times. This chain links TRBV20-1 with TRBJ1-1; 7 nucleotides align to TRBD1. The length of the CDR3 is 13 residues. From germline, CDR1 is DFQATT and CDR2 SNEGSKA (reference sequence). J gave up 2 bases and V 5 bases, and 5 bases lay outside the gene matches. Written as DNA, the CDR3 is TGCAGTGCTCAGAAGGGGGCCAACACTGAAGCTTTCTTT. It encodes CSAQKGANTEAFF.

Ten or more counts support this clonotype. The chain couples TRBV7-8 to TRBJ2-5; unclear D gene. Looked up from germline, CDR1 is SGHVS and CDR2 is FQNEAQ. The CDR3 has 14 amino acids. V was trimmed by 1 base and J by 1 base, leaving 7 bases between them. The CDR3 sequence: CASSLGTVQETQYF. In DNA, the CDR3 is TGTGCCAGCAGCTTAGGGACGGTCCAAGAGACCCAGTACTTC. Variable domain in full (rest from reference TRBV7-8 and TRBJ2-5): GAGVSQSPRYKVAKRGQDVALRCDPISGHVSLFWYQQALGQGPEFLTYFQNEAQLDKSGLPSDRFFAERPEGSVSTLKIQRTQQEDSAVYLCASSLGTVQETQYFGPGTRLLVL.

This clonotype was counted ten times or more. The chain carries TRBV3-1 and TRBJ2-7; a weak D match, TRBD1 (5 bases). V was pared by 3 bases and J by 4 bases, with 7 bases between. From germline, CDR1 is LGHDT and CDR2 YNNKEL (reference sequence). CDR3 length: 12 residues. DNA for the CDR3: TGTGCCAGCAGCCAGAGGACATACGAGCAGTACTTC. Translation gives CASSQRTYEQYF.

This clonotype was seen more than once but under ten times. The V and J genes are TRBV27 and TRBJ2-7; possibly TRBD2 for D (5 bases). This CDR3 spans 15 amino acids. V lost 7 bases to trimming and J lost 3 bases, with 19 bases between them. CDR1 MNHEY and CDR2 SMNVEV come from the germline V gene (reference sequence). The CDR3 protein is CASKIRTGKDYEQYF. CDR3 nucleotides: TGTGCCAGCAAGATAAGGACCGGGAAAGACTACGAGCAGTACTTC.

This chain joins TRBV7-7 and TRBJ2-3, with D possibly TRBD1 on 6 matching bases. Germline values: CDR1 SSHAT, CDR2 FNYEAQ (reference sequence). This CDR3 spans 15 amino acids. With 1 base removed from V and 0 bases from J, the gap between germline ends came to 8 bases. Written as DNA, the CDR3 is TGTGCCAGCAGCTTAGGGGACACTAGCACAGATACGCAGTATTTT. This encodes CASSLGDTSTDTQYF.

The chain is built from TRBV20-1 and TRBJ1-2; 7 positions match TRBD1. The length of the CDR3 is 12 residues. Germline V lookup: CDR1 DFQATT, CDR2 SNEGSKA (reference sequence). V was pared by 5 bases and J by 3 bases, with 3 bases of the junction left unmatched. The CDR3: CSARQGDYGYTF. The CDR3 region has the DNA TGCAGTGCTCGACAGGGCGACTATGGCTACACCTTC.

This clonotype was seen ten or more times. The chain has TRBV18 and TRBJ1-1, with no clear D. CDR3 length equals 15 residues. Germline CDR1 is KGHSH and CDR2 is LQKENI. Trimming left V 3 bases short and J 6 bases short, with 17 bases between. CDR3 loop: CASSPPDNFGAEAFF. As DNA, the CDR3 is TGTGCCAGCTCACCTCCAGACAATTTTGGCGCTGAAGCTTTCTTT. The variable domain in full, with the rest retrieved from reference TRBV18 and TRBJ1-1, is NAGVMQNPRHLVRRRGQEARLRCSPMKGHSHVYWYRQLPEEGLKFMVYLQKENIIDESGMPKERFSAEFPKEGPSILRIQQVVRGDSAAYFCASSPPDNFGAEAFFGQGTRLTVV.

This clonotype was counted only a few times. The chain has TRBV11-2 and TRBJ2-3; D unresolved. The CDR3 runs 13 residues. The ends were cut back, 5 bases at V and 2 bases at J, with 8 bases in the middle. From germline, CDR1 is SGHAT and CDR2 FQNNGV. For the CDR3, the DNA is TGTGCCAGCAGCGCCCGGGCCACAGATACGCAGTATTTT. Translating it yields CASSARATDTQYF.

This clonotype was seen at least ten times. The chain joins TRBV19 to TRBJ1-2, with a possible D match to TRBD1 (6 bases). The CDR3 is made up of 14 amino acids. V lost 5 bases and J 2 bases, leaving 12 bases between the germline ends. Germline V lookup: CDR1 LNHDA, CDR2 SQIVND (reference sequence). CDR3 nucleotides: TGTGCCAGTAGTGCTCGGGGGCGCAACTATGGCTACACCTTC. This codes for CASSARGRNYGYTF.

This clonotype was counted a few times. CDR3 sequence reads: CASSLEGFTDTQYF. Here the CDR3 DNA reads TGCGCCAGCAGCTTGGAAGGGTTCACAGATACGCAGTATTTT. This rearrangement joins TRBV5-1 to TRBJ2-3; D ambiguous. This CDR3 is 14 amino acids long. Germline V gene data show CDR1 as SGHRS and CDR2 as YFSETQ. Trimming pared 0 bases from V and 2 bases from J, leaving 7 bases between.